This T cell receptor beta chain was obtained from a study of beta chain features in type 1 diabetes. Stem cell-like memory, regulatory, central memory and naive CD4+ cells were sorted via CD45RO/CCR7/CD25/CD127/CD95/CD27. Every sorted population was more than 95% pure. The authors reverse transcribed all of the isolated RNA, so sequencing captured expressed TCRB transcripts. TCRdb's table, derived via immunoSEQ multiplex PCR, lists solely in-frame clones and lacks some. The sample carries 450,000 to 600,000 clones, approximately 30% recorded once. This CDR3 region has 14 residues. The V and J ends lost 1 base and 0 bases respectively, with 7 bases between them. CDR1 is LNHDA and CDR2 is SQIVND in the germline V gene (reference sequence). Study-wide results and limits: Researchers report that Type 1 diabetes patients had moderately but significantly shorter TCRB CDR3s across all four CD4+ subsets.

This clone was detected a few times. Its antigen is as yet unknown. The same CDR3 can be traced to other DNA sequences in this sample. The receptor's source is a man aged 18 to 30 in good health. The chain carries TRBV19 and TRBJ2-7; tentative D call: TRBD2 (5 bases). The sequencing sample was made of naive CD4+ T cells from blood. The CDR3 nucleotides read TGTGCCAGTAGTATAGGAGGGAGCTCCTACGAGCAGTACTTC. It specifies CASSIGGSSYEQYF.